One sample yielded the 24 T cell receptor beta chains listed below, sequenced in a study of shared clonotypes between healthy human individuals. TCRdb's copy holds only in-frame clones and misses some; the assay was immunoSEQ multiplex PCR. The sample lists roughly 700,000 clones; 90% were seen once. Sequencing was performed on memory CD8+ T cells from PBMCs. The subset is: CD45RO+ cells pooled with CCR7-negative TemRA cells. The receptor source for this set is a man in his late teens or twenties in good health. Some clones in this sample may be carry-over from other donors' samples.

The V call is TRBV5-6, the J call TRBJ2-7; maybe TRBD1 (6 bases). This CDR3 contains 12 residues. CDR1 is SGHDT and CDR2 is YYEEEE in the germline V gene. Trimming shortened V by 2 bases and J by 6 bases, and 9 bases separated the two germline ends. The CDR3 region has the DNA TGTGCCAGCAGCTTTTCCAGGGGCGAGCAGTACTTC. Residues: CASSFSRGEQYF.

The rearrangement uses TRBV4-3 and TRBJ2-5; weak D call: TRBD2 (6 bases). This CDR3 is 14 amino acids long. Looked up from germline, CDR1 is LGHNA and CDR2 is YSLEER. V lost 0 bases to trimming and J lost 5 bases, with 10 bases between them. The CDR3 is CASSQDLGGETQYF. As DNA, the CDR3 is TGCGCCAGCAGCCAAGATCTGGGGGGTGAGACCCAGTACTTC.

The chain combines TRBV10-1 with TRBJ2-1; TRBD2 might be the D (5 bases). The V end was cut by 0 bases, the J end by 2 bases, with 17 bases between. The CDR3 covers 18 residues. Germline V CDR1 and CDR2: WNHNN, SYGVQD (reference sequence). The CDR3 is CASSESLRLLSTYNEQFF. The CDR3 region has the DNA TGCGCCAGCAGTGAGTCCCTCCGACTACTATCGACCTACAATGAGCAGTTCTTC.

The rearrangement joins TRBV7-2 to TRBJ2-7, with D unclear. The germline V and J ends were trimmed by 2 bases and 1 base, with 3 bases remaining between them. The CDR3 covers 12 residues. Germline assignment: CDR1 SGHTA and CDR2 FQGNSA. The CDR3 loop reads CASSLISYEQYF. Written as DNA, the CDR3 is TGTGCCAGCAGCTTAATATCCTACGAGCAGTACTTC.

This clone has only one observation. J is TRBJ2-7 and V is TRBV9, with D hard to call. The CDR3 has 15 amino acids. V was clipped by 0 bases and J by 0 bases, with 10 bases between them. Germline loops: CDR1 SGDLS, CDR2 YYNGEE. This CDR3 is CASSVAGGLSYEQYF. As DNA, the CDR3 is TGTGCCAGCAGCGTAGCGGGCGGCCTCTCCTACGAGCAGTACTTC.

The V call is TRBV18, the J call TRBJ1-5; TRBD1 matches at 7 bases. V lost 6 bases, J lost 10 bases, and 12 bases stayed unmatched. The CDR3 spans 14 residues. Germline V CDR1 and CDR2: KGHSH, LQKENI. The CDR3 DNA follows: TGTGCCAGCTCCCTAGACAGGGAGGGGAAACCCCAGCATTTT. This codes for CASSLDREGKPQHF.

Turning to this clone: At one of its ends the junction is not consistent with the germline gene, which may arise from a read error. The rearrangement uses TRBV7-9 and TRBJ2-7, with D perhaps matching TRBD1 (6 bases). The CDR3 has 13 amino acids. The germline V gene has CDR1 SEHNR and CDR2 FQNEAQ (reference sequence). The CDR3 protein is CASSLGQAAVGVF. As DNA, the CDR3 is TGTGCCAGCAGCTTAGGACAGGCGGCGGTCGGGGTTTTC.

The V call is TRBV4-2, the J call TRBJ2-7; D may be TRBD1 (5 bases). Germline V gene lookup returns CDR1 LGHNA and CDR2 YNFKEQ. Trimming cost V 0 bases and J 6 bases, with 12 bases left between them. This CDR3 comprises 14 residues. The CDR3 loop is CASSQDLKQAEQYF. The CDR3 nucleotides read TGTGCCAGCAGCCAAGATCTTAAACAGGCCGAGCAGTACTTC.

Only one count was recorded for this clone. The rearrangement joins TRBV9 to TRBJ2-1, with a weak D call TRBD2 (5 bases). Germline V gives CDR1 SGDLS, CDR2 YYNGEE. V was clipped by 0 bases and J by 8 bases, with 15 bases between them. The CDR3 extends over 15 amino acids. CDR3 sequence reads: CASSVGTSIRDEQFF. The DNA for the CDR3 is TGTGCCAGCAGCGTAGGTACTAGTATACGAGATGAGCAGTTCTTC.

This CDR3 reads CASSESGRAVEQFF. CDR3 nucleotides: TGTGCCAGCAGTGAAAGCGGGAGGGCCGTTGAGCAGTTCTTC. The rearrangement links TRBV25-1 to TRBJ2-1; 10 bases map to TRBD2. V trimming: 2 bases; J trimming: 9 bases; junction bases outside the gene matches: 4. CDR1 is MGHDK, CDR2 SYGVNS, per germline. CDR3 length: 14 residues.

The chain employs TRBV19 and TRBJ1-1; the D gene is possibly TRBD1 (6 bases). The CDR3 contains 14 residues. Trimming stripped 8 bases from V and 7 bases from J, with 20 bases between. The germline V gene has CDR1 LNHDA and CDR2 SQIVND (reference sequence). Here the CDR3 reads CASRDSGGRGEAFF. The CDR3 DNA is TGTGCCAGTCGCGACAGTGGGGGCAGGGGTGAAGCTTTCTTT. The complete variable domain, with remaining parts taken from reference TRBV19 and TRBJ1-1, reads DGGITQSPKYLFRKEGQNVTLSCEQNLNHDAMYWYRQDPGQGLRLIYYSQIVNDFQKGDIAEGYSVSREKKESFPLTVTSAQKNPTAFYLCASRDSGGRGEAFFGQGTRLTVV.

The chain uses TRBV29-1 and TRBJ2-7, with D unresolved. CDR3 length equals 14 residues. V lost 4 bases and J lost 0, with 13 bases in between. Germline CDR1 reads SQVTM; CDR2 reads ANQGSEA. The DNA of the CDR3 is TGCAGCGTTGCCCCCAAATCACGCTCCTACGAGCAGTACTTC. Protein sequence: CSVAPKSRSYEQYF.

On this clone itself: A junction end diverges from the germline sequence, so it may reflect a read error. This chain uses TRBV18 with TRBJ1-3, with no clear D. The germline V gene has CDR1 KGHSH and CDR2 LQKENI. The CDR3 is 12 amino acids. Written as DNA, the CDR3 is TGTGCCAGCTCATCACCTCTGGACGGCATATATTTT. Encoded protein: CASSSPLDGIYF.

V usage is TRBV6-5 and J usage is TRBJ2-7; D gene unclear. In germline, CDR1 is MNHEY, CDR2 SVGAGI. The CDR3 has 15 amino acids. Trimming stripped 3 bases from V and 2 bases from J, with 14 bases between. The CDR3 sequence: CASSYGVRTPYEQYF. CDR3 coding DNA: TGTGCCAGCAGTTATGGAGTTAGGACCCCCTACGAGCAGTACTTC.

V usage is TRBV13 and J usage is TRBJ2-3; D gene ambiguous. Per germline, CDR1 PRHDT and CDR2 FYEKMQ (reference sequence). This CDR3 has 15 amino acids. The germline V and J ends were trimmed by 2 bases and 0 bases, with 9 bases remaining between them. CDR3 amino acids: CASSLTERSTDTQYF. The CDR3, as DNA: TGTGCCAGCAGCTTAACAGAAAGAAGCACAGATACGCAGTATTTT.

The chain has TRBV12-5 and TRBJ2-7; no definite D call. The CDR3 is made up of 12 amino acids. CDR1 and CDR2 from the germline V gene are LGHNT and FRNRAP. The ends were cut back, 1 base at V and 7 bases at J, with 8 bases in the middle. The CDR3 DNA reads as TGTGCTAGTGGTTTGGGGCGTGCAGAGCAGTACTTC. It encodes CASGLGRAEQYF.

This chain joins TRBV2 and TRBJ2-7; D may match TRBD1 or TRBD2 (5 bases each). Germline V gene lookup returns CDR1 SNHLY and CDR2 FYNNEI. The CDR3 runs to 15 residues. Trimming took off 1 base at V and 7 bases at J, with 17 bases between the two ends. CDR3 nucleotides: TGTGCCAGCAGTGAAGTGGGCAGCTATGGGACGGAGCAGTACTTC. Its translation: CASSEVGSYGTEQYF.

This clone was observed once. The genes are TRBV27 and TRBJ2-7, with TRBD1 matching 8 bases. The CDR3 is 14 residues long. Losses at the gene ends were 3 bases for V and 4 bases for J; bases not matched to a gene: 5. Germline assignment: CDR1 MNHEY and CDR2 SMNVEV (reference sequence). The DNA for the CDR3 is TGTGCCAGCAGTTTGTGGCAGGGGGCTTACGAGCAGTACTTC. This gives the protein CASSLWQGAYEQYF.

The CDR3 reads CASSGRDRGTGNTIYF. In DNA form, the CDR3 reads TGTGCCAGCAGCGGTCGAGACAGGGGGACTGGAAACACCATATATTTT. The chain uses TRBV5-4 and TRBJ1-3; TRBD1 aligns across 9 bases. Germline CDR1 SGHNT, CDR2 YYREEE (reference sequence). The CDR3 is 16 amino acids. J lost 2 bases, V lost 4 bases, and 7 bases had no gene match. Full variable domain (remainder filled in from reference TRBV5-4 and TRBJ1-3): ETGVTQSPTHLIKTRGQQVTLRCSSQSGHNTVSWYQQALGQGPQFIFQYYREEENGRGNFPPRFSGLQFPNYSSELNVNALELDDSALYLCASSGRDRGTGNTIYFGEGSWLTVV.

Comment on this clone: This sample includes further DNA sequences coding for the same CDR3. V is TRBV6-5 and J is TRBJ2-7; tentatively, D is TRBD1 (6 bases). CDR3 size: 13 residues. V gave up 0 bases and J gave up 4 bases, with 7 bases separating them. CDR1 and CDR2 (germline): MNHEY, SVGAGI. Written as DNA, the CDR3 is TGTGCCAGCAGTTACTCGGACAGTTACGAGCAGTACTTC. Translation gives CASSYSDSYEQYF.

The genes are TRBV28 and TRBJ1-5, with 11 bases lining up with TRBD1. J gave up 6 bases and V 6 bases, and 13 bases lay outside the gene matches. The germline V gene has CDR1 MDHEN and CDR2 SYDVKM. The CDR3 loop spans 17 amino acids. In DNA, the CDR3 is TGTGCCAGCAGCCCAAAGCGTCGGGACAGGGGGGGTCAGCCCCAGCATTTT. It codes for CASSPKRRDRGGQPQHF.

This chain connects TRBV5-4 to TRBJ2-3; tentatively, D is TRBD1 (5 bases). V lost 2 bases to trimming and J lost 2 bases, with 12 bases between them. Germline V lookup: CDR1 SGHNT, CDR2 YYREEE (reference sequence). CDR3 size: 15 residues. CDR3 protein: CASSFIAGNTDTQYF. The CDR3 DNA sequence: TGTGCCAGCAGCTTTATTGCAGGGAACACAGATACGCAGTATTTT.

The genes are TRBV9 and TRBJ2-7, with 13 bases matching TRBD2. The CDR3 contains 17 residues. Germline CDR1 and CDR2: SGDLS and YYNGEE. Germline trimming cut 4 bases from V and 4 bases from J; bases unmatched to any gene: 11. The CDR3 reads CASSPGLAGTVEYEQYF. CDR3 DNA sequence: TGTGCCAGCAGCCCGGGACTAGCGGGGACAGTTGAGTACGAGCAGTACTTC. Full variable domain (remainder filled in from reference TRBV9 and TRBJ2-7): DSGVTQTPKHLITATGQRVTLRCSPRSGDLSVYWYQQSLDQGLQFLIQYYNGEERAKGNILERFSAQQFPDLHSELNLSSLELGDSALYFCASSPGLAGTVEYEQYFGPGTRLTVT.

Only a few counts were recorded for this clone. This sequence joins TRBV6-5 and TRBJ1-1; tentatively, D is TRBD1 (6 bases). V was shortened by 2 bases and J by 3 bases, with 7 bases between the two germline ends. The CDR3 runs to 13 residues. CDR1 is MNHEY and CDR2 is SVGAGI in the germline V gene. This CDR3 is CASSYGGHTEAFF. The CDR3 DNA reads TGTGCCAGCAGTTACGGGGGGCACACTGAAGCTTTCTTT.